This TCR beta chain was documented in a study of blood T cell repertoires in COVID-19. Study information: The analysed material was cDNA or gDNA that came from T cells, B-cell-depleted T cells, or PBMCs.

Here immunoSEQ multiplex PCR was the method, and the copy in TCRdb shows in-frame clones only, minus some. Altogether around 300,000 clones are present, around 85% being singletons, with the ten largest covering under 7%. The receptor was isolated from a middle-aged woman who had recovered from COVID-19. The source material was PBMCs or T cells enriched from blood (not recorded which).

The CDR3, as DNA: TGTGCCAGCAGTCCCAAGACAGGGTTGCGCAATCAGCCCCAGCATTTT. Translating it yields CASSPKTGLRNQPQHF. The chain is built from TRBV27 and TRBJ1-5, with 7 bases fitting TRBD1. There are 16 residues in the CDR3. V lost 5 bases to trimming and J lost 2 bases; unmatched junction nucleotides: 9. Germline assignment: CDR1 MNHEY and CDR2 SMNVEV (reference sequence).